This T cell receptor (beta chain) was profiled in a study of blood T cells in healthy people across ages. It was with a sample-barcoded 5' primer and a J-beta primer mix that a second PCR of about 7 to 12 cycles was run. The authors tagged each cDNA molecule using a template-switch adaptor with 12 random nucleotides. TCRdb reprocessed the 5' RACE reads with MiXCR, giving one entry per CDR3 protein. Counted here are about 760,000 distinct CDR3 sequences, about 56% occurring once; the ten biggest clones make up roughly 24%. Peripheral blood was drawn, approximately 9.7 milliliters per donor. They isolated at least 6 million PBMCs from each sample. The germline gives CDR1 LNHNV, CDR2 YYDKDF (reference sequence). V lost 1 base and J 0 bases, leaving 10 bases between the germline ends. This CDR3 contains 15 residues.

The gene calls are TRBV15 and TRBJ2-7; a possible D gene is TRBD2 (6 bases). The sequenced sample was blood. The TCR was taken from a man in his forties in good health. This CDR3 reads CATSRGGRDSYEQYF. CDR3 sequence (DNA): TGTGCCACCAGCAGAGGAGGGCGGGACTCCTACGAGCAGTACTTC.